The 10 T cell receptor beta chains given below trace back to one sample, sequenced in a study of blood T cell repertoires in COVID-19. Method: immunoSEQ multiplex PCR; TCRdb's copy keeps in-frame clones and lacks some. The data show about 120,000 clones, more than 75% seen once. Sequenced material: peripheral blood. These receptors were collected from a man aged 55-75 years with acute or convalescent COVID-19.

The V and J genes are TRBV2 and TRBJ2-5; possibly TRBD2 for D (6 bases). V was cut by 5 bases and J by 4 bases, with 14 bases left in between. Germline loops: CDR1 SNHLY, CDR2 FYNNEI. There are 14 residues in the CDR3. CDR3 bases: TGTGCCAGCAGTTACGGGACTGTAGGAGAGACCCAGTACTTC. Translation gives CASSYGTVGETQYF.

The chain employs TRBV7-9 and TRBJ2-1; 7 bases align to TRBD1. Germline CDR1 SEHNR, CDR2 FQNEAQ (reference sequence). This CDR3 spans 11 amino acids. V was pared by 6 bases and J by 10 bases, with 3 bases of the junction left unmatched. CDR3 amino acids: CASRDRDEQFF. CDR3 bases: TGTGCCAGCAGAGACAGGGACGAGCAGTTCTTC.

The genes are TRBV28 and TRBJ2-6; 7 bases are shared with TRBD1. The germline V gene encodes CDR1 MDHEN and CDR2 SYDVKM. The length of the CDR3 is 17 residues. Germline trimming cut 5 bases from V and 1 base from J; bases unmatched to any gene: 8. CDR3 sequence reads: CASSPAKGASGANVLTF. The CDR3, as DNA: TGTGCCAGCAGTCCCGCCAAGGGGGCATCTGGGGCCAACGTCCTGACTTTC.

V and J are TRBV11-3 and TRBJ2-7; possibly TRBD2 for D (5 bases). This CDR3 comprises 12 residues. With 8 bases removed from V and 6 bases from J, the gap between germline ends came to 14 bases. The V gene's germline CDR1 is SGHNT and CDR2 YENEEA. CDR3 bases: TGTGCCAGCCGGGGTAGAGGTTCCGAGCAGTACTTC. Translated, it gives CASRGRGSEQYF.

On this clone: One junction end does not reproduce the germline sequence, and a read error may be involved. The rearrangement links TRBV5-5 to TRBJ2-7, with 7 bases identical to TRBD1. The CDR3 totals 14 residues. Germline V gene lookup returns CDR1 SGHKS and CDR2 YYEKEE (reference sequence). The CDR3 DNA reads TGTGCCAGCAGTTTGGGACAGCCTTCCTACGAGCAGTACTTC. It specifies CASSLGQPSYEQYF. The whole variable domain, filled in from reference TRBV5-5 and TRBJ2-7, reads DAGVTQSPTHLIKTRGQQVTLRCSPISGHKSVSWYQQVLGQGPQFIFQYYEKEERGRGNFPDRFSARQFPNYSSELNVNALLLGDSALYLCASSLGQPSYEQYFGPGTRLTVT.

This chain connects TRBV28 to TRBJ2-1, with 7 bases matching TRBD2. The CDR3 consists of 11 residues. The V gene's germline CDR1 is MDHEN and CDR2 SYDVKM. Unmatched junction bases numbered 5, after V lost 8 bases and J lost 10 bases. The CDR3 here is CASGTAGEQFF. In DNA form, the CDR3 reads TGTGCCAGCGGCACAGCGGGGGAGCAGTTCTTC.

This clone turned up a few times. The rearrangement links TRBV10-3 to TRBJ2-7; D perhaps matches TRBD2 (6 bases). This CDR3 has 13 residues. V was shortened by 3 bases and J by 5 bases, with 11 bases between the two germline ends. Per germline, CDR1 ENHRY and CDR2 SYGVKD. The CDR3 reads CAISEPGEDEQYF. In nucleotides, the CDR3 is TGTGCCATCAGTGAACCGGGGGAGGACGAGCAGTACTTC.

V is TRBV15 and J is TRBJ2-1; D possibly corresponds to TRBD1 (5 bases). Trimming cost V 4 bases and J 8 bases, with 15 bases left between them. CDR1 is LNHNV, CDR2 YYDKDF, per germline (reference sequence). The CDR3 is 14 residues long. The CDR3 is CATSKGPPPDEQFF. CDR3 in DNA: TGTGCCACCAGCAAGGGGCCCCCGCCGGATGAGCAGTTCTTC.

The chain joins TRBV7-2 to TRBJ1-2; a possible D gene is TRBD1 (5 bases). Germline V gene lookup returns CDR1 SGHTA and CDR2 FQGNSA. The CDR3 totals 15 residues. V was pared by 5 bases and J by 4 bases, with 17 bases between. CDR3 region: CASSKGRDLLYGYTF. The CDR3 DNA reads as TGTGCCAGCAGCAAAGGGAGGGACCTTCTCTATGGCTACACCTTC.

Only one count was recorded for this clone. The V gene is TRBV12-5, the J gene TRBJ2-7; possibly TRBD1 for D (5 bases). Per the germline V gene, CDR1 is LGHNT and CDR2 is FRNRAP. The CDR3 has 16 residues. The germline V and J ends were trimmed by 0 bases and 4 bases, with 16 bases remaining between them. The CDR3 sequence is CASGLVWNGRVYEQYF. As DNA, the CDR3 is TGTGCTAGTGGTTTGGTTTGGAACGGCAGGGTATACGAGCAGTACTTC.